These 17 T cell receptor beta chains originate from one sample sequenced in a study of shared clonotypes between healthy human individuals. Here immunoSEQ multiplex PCR was the method, and the copy in TCRdb shows in-frame clones only, minus some. The sample has 150,000 to 200,000 clones; around 63% are singletons. Source material: memory CD4+ T cells sorted from blood. The subset here: CD45RA-negative fraction. These receptors were taken from a man aged 25 to 40 in good health.

This clone was seen a few times. The chain is built from TRBV18 and TRBJ2-6; 8 bases align to TRBD2. This CDR3 spans 19 amino acids. The germline CDR1 and CDR2 sequences are KGHSH and LQKENI. The V and J ends lost 5 bases and 2 bases, in that order; junction bases with no gene match: 14. The CDR3 nucleotides are TGTGCCAGCTCATCGGTTCAAGCGGGAGTGAGAGCTGGGGCCAACGTCCTGACTTTC. It is translated as CASSSVQAGVRAGANVLTF.

The chain joins TRBV4-1 to TRBJ2-5; 10 bases agree with TRBD2. With V trimmed by 4 bases and J by 0 bases, 8 bases remained unmatched. The CDR3 length is 17 residues. Germline V gene lookup returns CDR1 MGHRA and CDR2 YSYEKL. CDR3: CASSLEREGAHQETQYF. Written as DNA, the CDR3 is TGCGCCAGCAGCCTCGAGCGGGAGGGCGCGCACCAAGAGACCCAGTACTTC.

The rearrangement joins TRBV7-3 to TRBJ2-5, with a possible D match to TRBD2 (6 bases). Trimming shortened V by 3 bases and J by 5 bases, and 10 bases separated the two germline ends. CDR1 SGHTA and CDR2 FQGTGA come from the germline V gene. The CDR3 is 13 residues long. The CDR3 DNA follows: TGTGCCAGCAGCTTGACGGGGGAGGAGACCCAGTACTTC. Encoded protein: CASSLTGEETQYF.

The chain uses TRBV18 and TRBJ1-1; D gene ambiguous. This CDR3 is 17 amino acids long. Germline V gene sequence: CDR1 KGHSH, CDR2 LQKENI. V lost 0 bases and J 4 bases, leaving 18 bases between the germline ends. As DNA, the CDR3 is TGTGCCAGCTCACCACCTAATGTACGGACCGGACTCACTGAAGCTTTCTTT. Its protein product is CASSPPNVRTGLTEAFF. The whole variable domain, remainder taken from reference TRBV18 and TRBJ1-1, is NAGVMQNPRHLVRRRGQEARLRCSPMKGHSHVYWYRQLPEEGLKFMVYLQKENIIDESGMPKERFSAEFPKEGPSILRIQQVVRGDSAAYFCASSPPNVRTGLTEAFFGQGTRLTVV.

This clone appeared many times. V and J are TRBV18 and TRBJ1-5, with TRBD1 matching 7 bases. In germline, CDR1 is KGHSH, CDR2 LQKENI. This CDR3 is built from 14 residues. With V trimmed by 1 base and J by 6 bases, 3 bases remained unmatched. CDR3 nucleotide sequence: TGTGCCAGCTCACCACAGGGGGCCCCTCAGCCCCAGCATTTT. The encoded protein is CASSPQGAPQPQHF.

The rearrangement uses TRBV6-4 and TRBJ2-7, with TRBD1 identical over 10 bases. J lost 6 bases, V lost 6 bases, and 8 bases had no gene match. This CDR3 has 14 residues. Germline V lookup: CDR1 MRHNA, CDR2 SNTAGT. The CDR3 DNA sequence: TGTGCCAGCAGCACCGGGACAGGGGATCGCGAGCAGTACTTC. Protein: CASSTGTGDREQYF.

CDR3 bases: TGTGCCAGCAACCACGGGCCCGACAACACAGATACGCAGTATTTT. It is translated as CASNHGPDNTDTQYF. The gene calls are TRBV28 and TRBJ2-3, with no clear D. The CDR3 extends over 15 amino acids. The germline V gene has CDR1 MDHEN and CDR2 SYDVKM. V was pared by 7 bases and J by 2 bases, with 16 bases between.

The chain uses TRBV4-1 and TRBJ2-7, with 7 bases identical to TRBD1. The ends lost 4 bases at V and 3 bases at J; junction bases unmatched: 12. The CDR3 is 16 residues long. Germline loops: CDR1 MGHRA, CDR2 YSYEKL. CDR3 residues: CASSPGQRMTFYEQYF. The CDR3 DNA is TGCGCCAGCAGCCCGGGACAGCGAATGACATTCTACGAGCAGTACTTC.

Here the CDR3 DNA reads TGTGCCAGCAGCCCCCGCTCGGGGGTATACGAGCAGTACTTC. It is translated as CASSPRSGVYEQYF. J is TRBJ2-7 and V is TRBV28; D may be TRBD2 (6 bases). The CDR3 sequence is 14 residues long. The V gene lost 6 bases and the J gene lost 4 bases, with 16 bases spanning the gap. In germline, CDR1 is MDHEN, CDR2 SYDVKM.

This chain links TRBV6-1 with TRBJ2-7, with 10 bases matching TRBD2. The germline gives CDR1 MNHNS, CDR2 SASEGT. The CDR3 is made up of 17 amino acids. The J segment lost 5 bases and the V segment lost 0 bases, leaving 10 bases of the junction unmatched. The CDR3 protein is CASSEAMETSGRDEQYF. The CDR3 nucleotides read TGTGCCAGCAGTGAAGCGATGGAGACTAGCGGGCGGGACGAGCAGTACTTC.

The chain recombines TRBV7-9 with TRBJ2-7, with TRBD2 matching over 11 bases. This CDR3 spans 16 amino acids. With V trimmed by 0 bases and J by 4 bases, 5 bases remained unmatched. Germline CDR1 SEHNR, CDR2 FQNEAQ (reference sequence). CDR3 in amino acids: CASSLAVGTSGYEQYF. CDR3 DNA: TGTGCCAGCAGCTTAGCCGTTGGGACTAGCGGATACGAGCAGTACTTC.

V and J are TRBV6-6 and TRBJ1-1; D gene unclear. Between the trimmed V and J ends, which lost 5 bases and 4 bases, there was a span of 20 bases. Germline CDR1 reads MNHNY; CDR2 reads SVGAGI (reference sequence). There are 16 residues in the CDR3. In DNA, the CDR3 is TGTGCCAGCAGTACCCAACGTGGTTTTACCGTCACTGAAGCTTTCTTT. Amino acid sequence: CASSTQRGFTVTEAFF.

The V call is TRBV13, the J call TRBJ2-1; the D is unclear. This CDR3 is 12 amino acids long. Germline CDR1 is PRHDT and CDR2 is FYEKMQ (reference sequence). The V gene lost 2 bases and the J gene lost 13 bases, with 12 bases spanning the gap. The CDR3 protein is CASSLYTRAQFF. In DNA, the CDR3 is TGTGCCAGCAGCTTATATACACGGGCTCAGTTCTTC.

The CDR3 sequence: CASSLAGSGNTIYF. DNA for the CDR3: TGTGCCAGCAGCTTGGCCGGGAGTGGAAACACCATATATTTT. J is TRBJ1-3 and V is TRBV5-4; D call uncertain. CDR1 is SGHNT and CDR2 is YYREEE in the germline V gene (reference sequence). V dropped 0 bases and J dropped 3 bases, with 7 bases sitting between them. The CDR3 has 14 amino acids. Full variable domain (remainder filled in from reference TRBV5-4 and TRBJ1-3): ETGVTQSPTHLIKTRGQQVTLRCSSQSGHNTVSWYQQALGQGPQFIFQYYREEENGRGNFPPRFSGLQFPNYSSELNVNALELDDSALYLCASSLAGSGNTIYFGEGSWLTVV.

The J gene is TRBJ1-2, the V gene TRBV28, with 8 bases that match TRBD1. Losses at the gene ends were 6 bases for V and 6 bases for J; bases not matched to a gene: 12. The CDR3 consists of 15 residues. Germline CDR1 is MDHEN and CDR2 is SYDVKM. This CDR3 reads CASRTPGGSLHGYTF. CDR3 coding DNA: TGTGCCAGCAGGACTCCAGGGGGCTCCCTCCATGGCTACACCTTC.

This clone was picked up one time. The chain is built from TRBV11-2 and TRBJ1-5, with TRBD1 matching 7 bases. CDR3 size: 15 residues. Trimming cost V 4 bases and J 5 bases; bases outside gene matches: 8. Germline CDR1 and CDR2: SGHAT and FQNNGV. The CDR3 region has the DNA TGTGCCAGCAGCTGGGGAGGACAGGAGGATCAGCCCCAGCATTTT. Translated: CASSWGGQEDQPQHF.

This clone came up a few times. This sequence joins TRBV2 and TRBJ2-3, with 9 bases lining up with TRBD2. J was trimmed by 5 bases and V by 4 bases; bases with no gene match: 7. This CDR3 is built from 15 residues. Germline V CDR1 and CDR2: SNHLY, FYNNEI. The CDR3 DNA is TGTGCCAGCAGTGGGCCAGCGGGAGGTGTAGATACGCAGTATTTT. This gives the protein CASSGPAGGVDTQYF.